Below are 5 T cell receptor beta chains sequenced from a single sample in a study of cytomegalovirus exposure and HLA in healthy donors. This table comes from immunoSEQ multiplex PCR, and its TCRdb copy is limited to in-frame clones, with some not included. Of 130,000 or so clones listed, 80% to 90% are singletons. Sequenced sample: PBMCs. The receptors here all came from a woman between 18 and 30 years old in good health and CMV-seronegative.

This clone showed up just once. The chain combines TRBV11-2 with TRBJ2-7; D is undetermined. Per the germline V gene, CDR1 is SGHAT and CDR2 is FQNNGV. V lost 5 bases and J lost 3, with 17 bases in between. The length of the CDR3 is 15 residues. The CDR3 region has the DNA TGTGCCAGCAGCGAAGACGTTCTGGCAGGCTACGAGCAGTACTTC. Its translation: CASSEDVLAGYEQYF.

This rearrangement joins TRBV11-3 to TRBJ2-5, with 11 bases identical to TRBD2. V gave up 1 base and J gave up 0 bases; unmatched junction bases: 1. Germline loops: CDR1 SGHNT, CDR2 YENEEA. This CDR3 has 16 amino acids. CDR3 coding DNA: TGTGCCAGCAGCTTAGGACTAGCGGGGTACCAAGAGACCCAGTACTTC. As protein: CASSLGLAGYQETQYF.

CDR3 DNA sequence: TGTACCTCGGGGATTGGCAATCAGCCCCAGCATTTT. It codes for CTSGIGNQPQHF. The chain couples TRBV28 to TRBJ1-5; D not resolved. The V gene's germline CDR1 is MDHEN and CDR2 SYDVKM. The CDR3 length is 12 residues.

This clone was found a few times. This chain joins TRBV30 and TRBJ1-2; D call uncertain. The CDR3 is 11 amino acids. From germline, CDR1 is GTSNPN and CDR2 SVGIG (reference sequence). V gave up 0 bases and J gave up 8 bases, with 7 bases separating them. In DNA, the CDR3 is TGTGCCTGGAGTGTAGATGGCGGCTACACCTTC. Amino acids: CAWSVDGGYTF.

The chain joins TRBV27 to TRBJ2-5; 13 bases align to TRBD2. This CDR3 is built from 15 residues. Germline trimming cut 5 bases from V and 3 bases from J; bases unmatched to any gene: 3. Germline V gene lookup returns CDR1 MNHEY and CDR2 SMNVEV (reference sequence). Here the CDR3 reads CASSGLAGAKETQYF. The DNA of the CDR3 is TGTGCCAGCAGTGGACTAGCGGGGGCCAAAGAGACCCAGTACTTC.